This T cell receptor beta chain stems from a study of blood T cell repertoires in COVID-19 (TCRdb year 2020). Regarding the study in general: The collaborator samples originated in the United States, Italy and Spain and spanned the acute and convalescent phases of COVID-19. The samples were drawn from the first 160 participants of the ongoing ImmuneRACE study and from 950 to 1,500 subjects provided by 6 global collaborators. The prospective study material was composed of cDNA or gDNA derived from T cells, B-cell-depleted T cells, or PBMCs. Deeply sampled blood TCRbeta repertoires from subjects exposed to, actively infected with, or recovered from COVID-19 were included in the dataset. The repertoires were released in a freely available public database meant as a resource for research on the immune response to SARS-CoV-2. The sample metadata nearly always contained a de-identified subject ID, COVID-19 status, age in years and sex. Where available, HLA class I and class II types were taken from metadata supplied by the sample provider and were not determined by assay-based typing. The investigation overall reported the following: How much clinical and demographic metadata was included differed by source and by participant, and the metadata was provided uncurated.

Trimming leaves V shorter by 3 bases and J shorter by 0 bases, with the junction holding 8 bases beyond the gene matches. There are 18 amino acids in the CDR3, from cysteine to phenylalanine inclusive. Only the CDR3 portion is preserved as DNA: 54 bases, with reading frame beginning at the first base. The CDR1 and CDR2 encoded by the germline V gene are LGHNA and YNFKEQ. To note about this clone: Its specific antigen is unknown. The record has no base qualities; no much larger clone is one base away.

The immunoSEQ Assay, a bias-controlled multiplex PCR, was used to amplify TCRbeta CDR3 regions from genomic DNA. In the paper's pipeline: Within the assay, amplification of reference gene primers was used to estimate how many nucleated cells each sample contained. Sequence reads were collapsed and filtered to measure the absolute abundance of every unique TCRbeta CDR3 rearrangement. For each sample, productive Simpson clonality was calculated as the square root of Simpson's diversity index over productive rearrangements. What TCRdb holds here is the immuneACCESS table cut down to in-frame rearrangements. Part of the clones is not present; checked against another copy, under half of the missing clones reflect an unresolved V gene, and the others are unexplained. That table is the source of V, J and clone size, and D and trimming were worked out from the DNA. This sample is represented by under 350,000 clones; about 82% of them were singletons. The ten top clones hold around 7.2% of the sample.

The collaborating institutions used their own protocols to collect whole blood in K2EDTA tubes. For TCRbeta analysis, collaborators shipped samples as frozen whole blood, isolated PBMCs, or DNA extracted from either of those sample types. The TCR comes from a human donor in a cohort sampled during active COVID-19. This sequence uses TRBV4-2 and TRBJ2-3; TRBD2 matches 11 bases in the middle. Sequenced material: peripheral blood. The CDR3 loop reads CASSQEGTSGGSTDTQYF. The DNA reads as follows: TGTGCCAGCAGCCAGGAGGGAACTAGCGGGGGAAGCACAGATACGCAGTATTTT.